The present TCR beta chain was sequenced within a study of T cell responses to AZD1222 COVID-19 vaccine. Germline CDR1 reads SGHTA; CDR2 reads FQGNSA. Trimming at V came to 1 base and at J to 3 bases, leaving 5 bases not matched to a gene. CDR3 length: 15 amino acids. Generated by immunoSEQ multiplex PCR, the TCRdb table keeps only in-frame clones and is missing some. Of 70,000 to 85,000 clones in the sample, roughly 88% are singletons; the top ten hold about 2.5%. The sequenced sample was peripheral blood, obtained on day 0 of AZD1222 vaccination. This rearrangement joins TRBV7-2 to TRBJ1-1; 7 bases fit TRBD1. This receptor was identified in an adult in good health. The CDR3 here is CASSLGGQPYTEAFF. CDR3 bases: TGTGCCAGCAGCTTAGGGGGACAGCCCTACACTGAAGCTTTCTTT.